This TCR beta chain was found in a study of T cell repertoires in cytomegalovirus infection. Study details: Public TCR beta signatures were indicative of both CMV infection and a matching HLA type.

Study results and caveats: HLA-C-restricted CMV-specific TCR beta clonotypes prevailed in the ex vivo response. There were carriers of CMV plus the relevant HLA, and cumulative public TCR beta family frequency identified them.

A remark on this clonotype: Its specificity is unknown. A read error may be the cause here, since a much bigger clone is one base away.

Germline V gene lookup returns CDR1 DFQATT and CDR2 SNEGSKA (reference sequence). The CDR3 loop spans 17 amino acids. TCRdb passed the reads through MiXCR, listing each CDR3 protein once. This table has around 130,000 distinct CDR3 sequences, 7% to 10% appearing once. Material for sequencing was PBMCs. This TCR came from a human donor in good health (CMV status not recorded). Some clones in this sample may be carry-over from other donors' samples. This chain connects TRBV20-1 to TRBJ1-2; 12 bases map to TRBD1. The CDR3, as DNA: TGCAGTACTAGAGATATGGGACAGGGGGCGTTCGGTGGTGGCTACACCTTC. Amino acids: CSTRDMGQGAFGGGYTF.